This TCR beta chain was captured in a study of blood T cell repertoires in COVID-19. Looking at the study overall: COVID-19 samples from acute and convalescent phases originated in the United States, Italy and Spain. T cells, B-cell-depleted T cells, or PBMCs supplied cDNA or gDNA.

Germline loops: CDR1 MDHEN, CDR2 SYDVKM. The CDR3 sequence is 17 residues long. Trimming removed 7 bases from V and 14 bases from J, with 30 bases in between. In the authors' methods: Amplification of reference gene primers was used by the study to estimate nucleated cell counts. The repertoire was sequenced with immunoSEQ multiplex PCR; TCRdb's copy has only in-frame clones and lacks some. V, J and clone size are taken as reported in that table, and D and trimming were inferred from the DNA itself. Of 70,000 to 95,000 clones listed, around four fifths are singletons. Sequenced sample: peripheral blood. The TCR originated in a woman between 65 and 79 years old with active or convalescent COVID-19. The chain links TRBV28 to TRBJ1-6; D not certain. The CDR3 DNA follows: TGTGCCAGCAATCGACCCTCCGGAGGACGGAGATCCGGAACCCTCCACTTT. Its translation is CASNRPSGGRRSGTLHF.